This TCR beta chain was identified during a study of cytomegalovirus exposure and HLA in healthy donors. CDR3 length equals 15 residues. V gave up 6 bases and J gave up 4 bases, with 15 bases separating them. Germline V gene data show CDR1 as LNHDA and CDR2 as SQIVND (reference sequence). Researchers ran the PCR with 60 Vbeta and 13 Jbeta primers. Profiling relied on immunoSEQ multiplex PCR, and the TCRdb table lists in-frame clones only, not all of them. Of around 140,000 clones in the sample, 75% were seen once. This chain connects TRBV19 to TRBJ2-2, with D possibly matching TRBD1 (6 bases). The sample taken for sequencing was PBMCs. The TCR sequence derives from a man aged 25 to 40 in good health and CMV-seronegative. The CDR3 is CASSPRGMTTGELFF. The CDR3 DNA sequence: TGTGCCAGTAGCCCCAGGGGAATGACCACCGGGGAGCTGTTTTTT.